This T cell receptor beta chain was captured in a study of OX40 agonist ivuxolimab in advanced cancers. About the investigation overall: The costimulatory receptor OX40 (CD134) was targeted by ivuxolimab, a fully human IgG2 agonistic monoclonal antibody. The paper describes the monotherapy dose-escalation part (N of about 57 patients) of the phase I trial of ivuxolimab. Partial responses were achieved by three dose-escalation patients, of whom one had hepatocellular carcinoma and two had cutaneous melanoma. Intravenous ivuxolimab was administered to patients every 2 weeks at six dose levels: 0.01, 0.1, 0.3, 1.5, 3 and 10 mg/kg. A male proportion of roughly 85% and a mean age of approximately 58 years, ranging from about 20 to 79, were recorded for the dose-escalation cohort. Patients were allowed to have had prior anti-PD-1, anti-PD-L1 or anti-CTLA-4 therapy, and approximately 39% of the dose-escalation patients had been treated with checkpoint inhibitors. The point of sequencing TCRbeta in the periphery was to test whether ivuxolimab changed TCR sequence diversity and drove clonal T-cell expansion. Among the 50 to 55 dose-escalation patients, 19 had hepatocellular carcinoma, roughly 15 melanoma, 9 renal cell carcinoma and 9 head and neck cancer.

A remark on this clone: No cognate antigen has been identified for it. Per-base qualities were not stored, and no clone one base away is much larger.

Trimming removed 4 bases from V and 5 bases from J; the gene matches leave 8 bases unexplained. The CDR3 measures 16 amino acids from cysteine to phenylalanine. Only the CDR3 DNA is retained, 48 bases long and in frame from the first base. The CDR1 and CDR2 encoded by the germline V gene (reference sequence) are MNHEY and SMNVEV. Genomic DNA was isolated from the sorted cells so that the TCRbeta CDR3 region could be sequenced. The immunoSEQ Assay was used to sequence the TCRbeta CDR3 regions. The immuneACCESS repertoire file appears here via TCRdb, limited to in-frame rearrangements. These files lack a portion of the clones; in checked studies, under half of the deficit traces to unresolved V genes, and the cause of the others is not known. In all, the sample holds 65,000 to 80,000 clones, and over 85% of those were seen once. The ten largest clones capture about 6.7% of the sample. The trial excluded patients who had a history of autoimmune disease or were on systemic immunosuppression. Peripheral blood for TCR sequencing was collected from all dose cohorts at baseline, on cycle 4 day 1, and on cycle 7 day 1. The samples were drawn from a first-in-human, open-label, multicenter phase I dose-escalation trial of ivuxolimab. Adults with locally advanced or metastatic head and neck squamous cell, hepatocellular, melanoma or renal cell carcinoma were enrolled in the trial. Before TCR sequencing, CD4+ T cells and CD8+ T cells were sorted from peripheral blood as separate populations.

Paper-wide results and their limitations: Clonal expansion of both CD4+ and CD8+ blood T cells was observed from baseline to week 6 at doses 0.1 to 3.0 mg/kg. In the 0.1-3.0 mg/kg groups, partial responders had among the lowest normalized peripheral clonal expansion, particularly in CD8+ T cells. The antigen specificity of the clonally expanded peripheral T cells was not determined. After ivuxolimab, more expanded clones were found on average in CD8+ T cells than in CD4+ T cells. Low levels of normalized T-cell clonal expansion were also shown by some nonresponding patients.

The TCR originated in an adult with an advanced solid tumor such as melanoma, head and neck, liver or kidney cancer. The chain is assembled from TRBV27 and TRBJ2-2; 9 junctional bases match TRBD1. The sample was CD4+ or CD8+ T cells sorted from blood, taken in a trial of the OX40 agonist ivuxolimab. The sequenced DNA is TGTGCCAGCAGTTCTACCGGGACAGGGAGTACCGGGGAGCTGTTTTTT. Its protein reads: CASSSTGTGSTGELFF.